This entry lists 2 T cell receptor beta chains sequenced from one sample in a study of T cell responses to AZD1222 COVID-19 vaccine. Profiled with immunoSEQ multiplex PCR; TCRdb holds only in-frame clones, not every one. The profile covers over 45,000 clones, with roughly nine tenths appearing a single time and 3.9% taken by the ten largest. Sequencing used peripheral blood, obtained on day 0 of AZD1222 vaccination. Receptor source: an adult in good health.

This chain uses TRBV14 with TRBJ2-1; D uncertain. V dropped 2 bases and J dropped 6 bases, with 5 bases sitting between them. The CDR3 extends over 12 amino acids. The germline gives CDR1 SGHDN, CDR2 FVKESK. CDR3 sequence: CASSQLTNEQFF. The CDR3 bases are TGTGCCAGCAGCCAACTTACCAATGAGCAGTTCTTC.

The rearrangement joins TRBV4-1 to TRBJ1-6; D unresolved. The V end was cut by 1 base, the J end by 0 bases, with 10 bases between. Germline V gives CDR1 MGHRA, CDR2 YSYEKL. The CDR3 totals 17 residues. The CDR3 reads CASSQGEVSSYNSPLHF. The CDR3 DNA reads TGCGCCAGCAGCCAAGGAGAAGTGTCCTCCTATAATTCACCCCTCCACTTT.